This record looks at one TCR beta chain sequence and its context. The target antigen is unknown. CD8+CD57+ cell expansion, shown by flow cytometry, had occurred in the patients selected for sequencing. There was no therapy given to any patient before the blood sampling took place. CDR3 length: 17 amino acids. Germline CDR1 and CDR2: SNHLY and FYNNEI. Germline trimming cut 4 bases from V and 2 bases from J; bases unmatched to any gene: 11. The data were taken from a study of CD8+CD57+ T cells in acquired aplastic anemia. General study results and limits: It was found that twenty-nine CD8+ CDR3 sequences were shared between patients and controls. No significant patient-versus-control difference appeared in CD8+ Simpson's diversity.

Researchers used genomic DNA as the template to profile TCR beta VDJ and CDR3. TCRdb re-analysed the reads in MiXCR, keeping a single row per CDR3 protein. The sample consists of approximately 150,000 distinct CDR3 sequences, 71% of them appearing once. This sequence originates from a human donor with aplastic anemia. Sequencing was performed on sorted CD4+, CD8+, or CD8+CD57+ T cells (not recorded which) from PBMCs. The rearrangement links TRBV2 to TRBJ2-3, with 8 bases that match TRBD2. The CDR3, as DNA: TGTGCCAGCAGTGGGCCCACCTGGACTAGCCTCACAGATACGCAGTATTTT. It is translated as CASSGPTWTSLTDTQYF.